This is a list of T cell receptor beta chains from one sample in a study of metastatic and nonmetastatic thyroid tumors. TCRdb re-called clones from the PCR reads using MiXCR. The data show about 5,800 clones, with around 35% seen just once and approximately 24% held by the top ten. Material: adjacent normal tissue. The receptors were gathered from a male donor with papillary thyroid cancer or a benign thyroid nodule (not recorded which). Some clones in this sample may be carry-over from other donors' samples. CDR3s include the opening cysteine and the closing phenylalanine or tryptophan. A D gene is named only where the DNA matches it firmly. Size values are once, few and many counts, or a class for expanded clones, and some rows have none.

-,TRBJ2-2,TRBV6-1,-,TGTGCCAGCAAATCCACCGGGGAGCTGTTTTTT,CASKSTGELFF
-,TRBJ2-1,TRBV20-1,TRBD2,TGCAGTGCTAGGGCAGGCCTACTAGCGGGAGGGGGTGAGCAGTTCTTC,CSARAGLLAGGGEQFF
few,TRBJ1-2,TRBV7-2,-,TGTGCCAGAAGCGGTGATAACTATGGCTACACCTTC,CARSGDNYGYTF
-,TRBJ1-2,TRBV20-1,-,TGCAGTGCCCTTCACCAAGTGGGGGGGCCTAACTATGGCTACACCTTC,CSALHQVGGPNYGYTF
few,TRBJ2-7,TRBV2,-,TGCGCCAGCAGACCTCAGGCCTACGAGCAGTACTTC,CASRPQAYEQYF
-,TRBJ2-3,TRBV27,-,TGTGCCAGCAGTTCCGGACTGACCCGTAGCACAGATACGCAGTATTTT,CASSSGLTRSTDTQYF
-,TRBJ2-2,TRBV9,TRBD2,TGTGCCAGCAGCGTTGCCGTAGCGGGGAACACCGGGGAGCTGTTTTTT,CASSVAVAGNTGELFF
-,TRBJ1-6,TRBV19,TRBD1,TGTGCCAGTATACCCGGGGGACAGGGGAAATCACCCCACCGCTTT,CASIPGGQGKSPHRF
-,TRBJ2-7,TRBV19,-,TGTGCCAGTAGTGAATCCAGGGGCGAGCAGTACTTC,CASSESRGEQYF
-,TRBJ2-7,TRBV5-1,TRBD1,TGCGCCAGCAGCTTGGGGGGACAGGGGGCATACTACGAGCAGTACTTC,CASSLGGQGAYYEQYF
few,TRBJ2-7,TRBV7-9,-,TGTGCCATTAACACCGGCTCCTACGAGCAGTACTTC,CAINTGSYEQYF
-,TRBJ1-1,TRBV6-1,-,TGTGCCAGCAGTCACTTTGGGGAGAACACTGAAGCTTTCTTT,CASSHFGENTEAFF
-,TRBJ2-7,TRBV7-2,TRBD2,TGTGCCAGCAGCTCCCACACACTAGCGGAGCAGTACTTC,CASSSHTLAEQYF